These T cell receptor beta chains were read from a single sample in a study of vaccination effects on CD4 cells after COVID-19. No antigen has been identified for these receptors. Generated by immunoSEQ multiplex PCR, the TCRdb table keeps only in-frame clones and is missing some. The sample includes some 17,000 clones, roughly 68% of them seen just once. This specimen consisted of CD4+ T cells from PBMCs cultured with SARS-CoV-2 spike peptides, obtained after COVID-19 vaccination. These receptors came from a human donor who received a COVID-19 vaccine. CDR3s include the opening cysteine and the closing phenylalanine or tryptophan. A D gene is named only where the DNA matches it firmly.

v_call | d_call | cdr3_aa
TRBV28 | TRBD1 | CASSLFRSGTGEAFF
TRBV5-4 | . | CASSLAQGMNTEAFF
TRBV5-6 | TRBD2 | CASSLEAGGLGGETQYF
TRBV11-3 | . | CASSLERGGGSYEQYF
TRBV18 | TRBD1 | CASSPSGQHYYEQYF
TRBV7-2 | TRBD1 | CASSLEGQGFRNEQFF
TRBV6-5 | . | CASTPSHGGTEAFF
TRBV2 | TRBD2 | CAGKAGGDNEQFF
TRBV4-2 | TRBD2 | CASSQDPRRGGLREQYF
TRBV30 | . | CAWSVHLSSNYGYTF
TRBV6-9 | TRBD1 | CASSSPTGPGKTEAFF
TRBV5-6 | . | CASAQGRRGDTQYF
TRBV6-5 | . | CASSYSGGGDYGYTF
TRBV7-2 | . | CASSRSRVDNSPLHF
TRBV6-5 | . | CATRNVGGRHGYTF
TRBV28 | TRBD1 | CASRGQGSEQYF
TRBV10-2 | . | CATSQRSGAFF
TRBV5-6 | TRBD2 | CASSNSGGARGEQFF
TRBV3-1/TRBV3-2 | TRBD2 | CASSQDPWEGETQYF
TRBV5-1 | TRBD2 | CASSPSGSYEQYF
TRBV28 | TRBD1 | CASSSGQGDTEAFF
TRBV14 | TRBD2 | CASSLAGGPLSAQYF
TRBV18 | . | CASSPYGSRGEKLFF
TRBV6-1 | TRBD2 | CASSEGSGGQDTQYF
TRBV7-2 | . | CASSLETAGGEAFF
TRBV4-2 | . | CASSQEFLSAEYYGYTF
TRBV2 | . | CASSSGLGNQPQHF
TRBV29-1 | . | CSVEAKVSSYNEQFF
TRBV11-2 | TRBD1 | CASSYRTGPEGYEQYF
TRBV29-1 | TRBD1 | CSGGDRAVYNEQFF
TRBV5-1 | . | CASSLAQGEAFF
TRBV10-3 | TRBD1 | CAISVGTASLSSYNEQFF
TRBV10-3 | . | CAISEPKTPLILF
TRBV5-1 | . | CASSPVGGGNTIYF
TRBV24-1 | TRBD1 | CATSGSTGVGEQYF
TRBV5-1 | TRBD1 | CASSLGQGAHDGYTF
TRBV2 | TRBD2 | CASNSGRTDTQYF
TRBV11-2 | . | CASSFGRNTEAFF
TRBV7-2 | . | CASSPFKGELFF
TRBV7-9 | . | CASSSQALHNYGYTF
TRBV4-3 | TRBD1 | CASSQVAGGHSSSYNEQFF
TRBV7-6 | . | CASSLALASEQYF
TRBV7-9 | . | CASSVSQGPRDTEAFF
TRBV6-1 | . | CASSEMALTETQYF
TRBV11-3 | . | CASSLQAGHSSYNSPLHF
TRBV27 | . | CASSLGLANVYEQYF
TRBV7-9 | . | CASSLARGAAGELFF
TRBV9 | . | CASSVGGGSYNEQFF
TRBV6-5 | TRBD1 | CASFTGGDGYTF
TRBV12-3/TRBV12-4 | TRBD1 | CASSLTGITEAFF
TRBV4-1 | . | CASSEMGAKPQHF
TRBV28 | . | CASSLGLNSGNTIYF
TRBV4-1 | TRBD1 | CASSQDPGQPGANVLTF
TRBV10-3 | TRBD1 | CASVQGVGASEQYF
TRBV29-1 | . | CSVLFGNTDTQYF
TRBV11-3 | . | CASSRTVNYGYTF
TRBV7-8 | TRBD1 | CASSVDRVNYGYTF
TRBV3-1/TRBV3-2 | . | CASSLSMGTGELFF
TRBV5-6 | . | CASSLRVRPPYNSPLHF